These 14 T cell receptor beta chains were sequenced from one sample in a study of blood T cell repertoires in COVID-19. Sequenced by immunoSEQ multiplex PCR; TCRdb stores in-frame clones only, minus some. There are more than 200,000 clones in the sample; 86% occur only once, and about 2.2% lies in the top ten. The sequencing input was peripheral blood. The receptors derive from a woman in her fifties or sixties with acute or convalescent COVID-19.

The chain employs TRBV24-1 and TRBJ2-1; 10 bases agree with TRBD1. The CDR3 extends over 15 amino acids. J was trimmed by 9 bases and V by 5 bases; bases with no gene match: 9. The germline V gene has CDR1 KGHDR and CDR2 SFDVKD. CDR3 sequence reads: CATSVTGTGAGEQFF. CDR3 DNA sequence: TGTGCCACCAGTGTCACCGGGACAGGGGCCGGTGAGCAGTTCTTC.

CDR3 loop: CASSLGIGDEKLFF. CDR3 coding DNA: TGTGCCAGCAGCTTAGGGATAGGGGATGAAAAACTGTTTTTT. The J gene is TRBJ1-4, the V gene TRBV7-2; D might be TRBD1 (5 bases). This CDR3 has 14 amino acids. Germline V gene lookup returns CDR1 SGHTA and CDR2 FQGNSA. The V gene lost 1 base and the J gene lost 6 bases, with 9 bases spanning the gap.

The chain recombines TRBV5-1 with TRBJ1-2, with no clear D. The CDR3 is 15 residues long. Deletions cut 0 bases from V and 4 bases from J, with 13 bases between. Germline values: CDR1 SGHRS, CDR2 YFSETQ. CDR3 nucleotide sequence: TGCGCCAGCAGCTTGGGGGTACAGTTCTCCTATGGCTACACCTTC. Amino acids: CASSLGVQFSYGYTF.

The rearrangement joins TRBV19 to TRBJ2-7; 7 nucleotides align to TRBD1. Losses at the gene ends were 4 bases for V and 1 base for J; bases not matched to a gene: 7. The CDR3 runs 15 residues. The V gene's germline CDR1 is LNHDA and CDR2 SQIVND (reference sequence). Here the CDR3 reads CASSTLGQRSYEQYF. DNA of the CDR3: TGTGCCAGTAGTACCTTGGGACAGCGTTCCTACGAGCAGTACTTC.

This clone was detected only a few times. The chain joins TRBV5-6 to TRBJ1-5; 9 positions match TRBD1. Germline loops: CDR1 SGHDT, CDR2 YYEEEE. After removal of 3 bases from V and 3 bases from J, the junction contained 7 bases not matched to a gene. The CDR3 totals 16 residues. CDR3 nucleotides: TGTGCCAGCAGCTCCGGGACAGGGAAATACAATCAGCCCCAGCATTTT. Its protein product is CASSSGTGKYNQPQHF.

The chain couples TRBV10-3 to TRBJ2-3, with 13 bases that match TRBD2. The ends lost 10 bases at V and 1 base at J; junction bases unmatched: 17. This CDR3 spans 19 amino acids. Germline V lookup: CDR1 ENHRY, CDR2 SYGVKD. CDR3 nucleotide sequence: TGTGCCACCATTAAAGGACTAGCGGGGGAGAGAGTAGGCACAGATACGCAGTATTTT. The encoded protein is CATIKGLAGERVGTDTQYF.

This sequence joins TRBV30 and TRBJ1-1; unclear D gene. The germline V gene encodes CDR1 GTSNPN and CDR2 SVGIG (reference sequence). This CDR3 contains 12 residues. Trimming removed 4 bases at V and 1 base at J, with 7 bases between. CDR3 loop: CAWTNRNTEAFF. CDR3 nucleotide sequence: TGTGCCTGGACAAACAGGAACACTGAAGCTTTCTTT.

This clone was seen only once. The gene calls are TRBV7-9 and TRBJ2-5; possible D gene TRBD1, 7 bases. Per the germline V gene, CDR1 is SEHNR and CDR2 is FQNEAQ (reference sequence). Trimming pared 5 bases from V and 7 bases from J, leaving 17 bases between. The CDR3 sequence is 14 residues long. The CDR3 here is CASSAGQPQGTQYF. The CDR3 coding sequence is TGTGCCAGCAGCGCGGGACAGCCACAGGGGACCCAGTACTTC.

The chain is built from TRBV6-6 and TRBJ2-1; D might be TRBD2 (6 bases). The CDR3 has 15 residues. CDR1 MNHNY and CDR2 SVGAGI come from the germline V gene (reference sequence). The V gene lost 5 bases and the J gene lost 9 bases, with 20 bases spanning the gap. CDR3 nucleotides: TGTGCCAGCAGTAAACGGGACTCTCTGCGTGGTGAGCAGTTCTTC. Translating gives CASSKRDSLRGEQFF.

The chain couples TRBV4-3 to TRBJ1-2; possibly TRBD1 for D (5 bases). The ends were cut back, 0 bases at V and 4 bases at J, with 12 bases in the middle. This CDR3 comprises 15 residues. CDR1 is LGHNA, CDR2 YSLEER, per germline. The CDR3 sequence: CASSQDQGRGYGYTF. The CDR3 nucleotides are TGCGCCAGCAGCCAAGATCAGGGAAGGGGCTATGGCTACACCTTC.

This sequence joins TRBV9 and TRBJ2-2, with 11 bases fitting TRBD2. Germline loops: CDR1 SGDLS, CDR2 YYNGEE. The ends lost 3 bases at V and 2 bases at J; junction bases unmatched: 3. There are 16 residues in the CDR3. The CDR3: CASSASGRTNTGELFF. The CDR3 nucleotides read TGTGCCAGCAGCGCTAGCGGGAGGACTAACACCGGGGAGCTGTTTTTT.

The chain joins TRBV9 to TRBJ1-1; D remains unclear. Looked up from germline, CDR1 is SGDLS and CDR2 is YYNGEE. Trimming shortened V by 1 base and J by 0 bases, and 4 bases separated the two germline ends. The CDR3 totals 13 residues. CDR3 protein: CASSVSLNTEAFF. DNA of the CDR3: TGTGCCAGCAGCGTAAGCCTGAACACTGAAGCTTTCTTT.

This clone was observed a single time. The genes are TRBV27 and TRBJ2-3; D is possibly TRBD1 (6 bases). Germline V gene lookup returns CDR1 MNHEY and CDR2 SMNVEV (reference sequence). Trimming cost V 2 bases and J 6 bases, with 6 bases left between them. This CDR3 is built from 12 residues. The CDR3: CASSLQGDTQYF. CDR3 DNA sequence: TGTGCCAGCAGTTTACAGGGGGATACGCAGTATTTT.

The J gene is TRBJ2-3, the V gene TRBV13; D not certain. The CDR3 contains 15 residues. The ends were cut back, 2 bases at V and 0 bases at J, with 9 bases in the middle. Germline V lookup: CDR1 PRHDT, CDR2 FYEKMQ (reference sequence). DNA of the CDR3: TGTGCCAGCAGCTTAAATTCGGTGAGCACAGATACGCAGTATTTT. This codes for CASSLNSVSTDTQYF. Variable domain in full (rest from reference TRBV13 and TRBJ2-3): AAGVIQSPRHLIKEKRETATLKCYPIPRHDTVYWYQQGPGQDPQFLISFYEKMQSDKGSIPDRFSAQQFSDYHSELNMSSLELGDSALYFCASSLNSVSTDTQYFGPGTRLTVL.